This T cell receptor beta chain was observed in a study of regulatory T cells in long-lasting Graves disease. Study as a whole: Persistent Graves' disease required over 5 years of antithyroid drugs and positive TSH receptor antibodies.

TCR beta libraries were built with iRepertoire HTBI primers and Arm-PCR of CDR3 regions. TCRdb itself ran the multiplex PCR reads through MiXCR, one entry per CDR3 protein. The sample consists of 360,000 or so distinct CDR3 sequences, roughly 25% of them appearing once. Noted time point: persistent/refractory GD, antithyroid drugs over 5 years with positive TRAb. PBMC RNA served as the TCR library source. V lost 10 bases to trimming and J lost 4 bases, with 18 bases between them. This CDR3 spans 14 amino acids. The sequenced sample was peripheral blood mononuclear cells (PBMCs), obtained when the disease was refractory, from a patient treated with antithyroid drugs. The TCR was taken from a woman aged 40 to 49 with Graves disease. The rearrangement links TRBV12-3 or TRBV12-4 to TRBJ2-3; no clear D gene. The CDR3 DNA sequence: TGTGCCACCCAGACGGCCATTCCGTCAGATACGCAGTATTTT. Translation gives CATQTAIPSDTQYF.